The 2 T cell receptor beta chains below were found in one sample sequenced in a study of blood T cell repertoires in COVID-19. Assay: immunoSEQ multiplex PCR; the TCRdb copy retains only in-frame clones and omits some. The data show a few hundred thousand clones, around 89% seen once. Sequenced input: peripheral blood. The receptors originated from a man in his sixties who had recovered from COVID-19.

In this sample, this clone turned up once. The gene calls are TRBV5-4 and TRBJ2-5; 16 nucleotides match TRBD2. Germline V gives CDR1 SGHNT, CDR2 YYREEE (reference sequence). This CDR3 is 17 amino acids long. The V segment lost 4 bases and the J segment 5 bases; nucleotides outside the gene matches: 8. The CDR3: CASSDGTSGGARETQYF. CDR3 DNA sequence: TGTGCCAGCAGCGACGGGACTAGCGGGGGGGCTCGGGAGACCCAGTACTTC.

This clone was detected once. At one end the junction does not follow the germline gene, possibly because of a read error. The CDR3 reads CASSQGLAGYNEQFF. CDR3 bases: TGTGCCAGCAGTCAAGGACTAGCGGGGTACAATGAGCAGTTCTTC. The chain joins TRBV3-1 (or the pseudogene TRBV3-2) to TRBJ2-1; 12 positions match TRBD2. The CDR3 runs 15 residues. Germline V gives CDR1 LGHDT, CDR2 YNNKEL (reference sequence).